This T cell receptor beta chain was documented in a study of regulatory T cells in long-lasting Graves disease. The study's findings and limits: Rather than thyroid tissue, only peripheral blood underwent study.

This clonotype was detected ten times or more. Its target is not known. Relying on iRepertoire HTBI primers and Arm-PCR of CDR3 regions, the team built TCR beta libraries. MiXCR, applied by TCRdb to the multiplex PCR reads, yields one record per CDR3 protein. The sample includes approximately 310,000 distinct CDR3 sequences, under 20% seen only once; the top ten take 38%. The time point was: newly diagnosed GD, antithyroid drugs for less than 3 months. The authors made the TCR library using RNA they extracted from PBMCs. This CDR3 contains 17 residues. CDR1 and CDR2 (germline): KGHDR, SFDVKD. V shed 3 bases and J shed 0 bases, with 11 bases lying between them.

The specimen was peripheral blood mononuclear cells (PBMCs), collected at new diagnosis, from a patient treated with antithyroid drugs. The chain uses TRBV24-1 and TRBJ2-6; tentatively, D is TRBD1 (5 bases). This sequence was found in a female donor with Graves disease. Here the CDR3 DNA reads TGTGCCACCAGTGATAGGGGATTCCGCTCTGGGGCCAACGTCCTGACTTTC. This codes for CATSDRGFRSGANVLTF.